Below are 21 T cell receptor beta chains sequenced from a single sample in a study of cytomegalovirus exposure and HLA in healthy donors. The study ran its PCR with 60 Vbeta and 13 Jbeta primers. TCRdb keeps only in-frame clones here, not all; method: immunoSEQ multiplex PCR. Reported are fewer than 150,000 clones; the ten largest clones contain 2%. Input material: PBMCs. All receptors derive from a woman aged 55-69 years in good health and CMV-seronegative.

The genes are TRBV19 and TRBJ1-1; possibly TRBD1 for D (5 bases). CDR3 length: 13 amino acids. V was trimmed by 4 bases and J by 1 base, leaving 7 bases between them. CDR1 and CDR2 (germline): LNHDA, SQIVND (reference sequence). The CDR3 region is CASSSRENTEAFF. CDR3 DNA: TGTGCCAGTAGTAGCAGGGAGAACACTGAAGCTTTCTTT.

A word on this clone: Germline is not matched at one junction end, which may reflect a read error. V gene TRBV28 combines with J gene TRBJ1-3, with D tentatively TRBD1 (6 bases). There are 15 residues in the CDR3. Germline V gene data show CDR1 as MDHEN and CDR2 as SYDVKM. The CDR3 is CATRGQPRTGSTIYF. The CDR3 bases are TGTGCCACCCGTGGACAGCCTCGAACTGGAAGCACCATATATTTT.

The rearrangement joins TRBV25-1 to TRBJ2-7; unclear D gene. Trimming shortened V by 3 bases and J by 6 bases, and 6 bases separated the two germline ends. The V gene's germline CDR1 is MGHDK and CDR2 SYGVNS. The CDR3 loop spans 11 amino acids. The CDR3 here is CASSEFSEQYF. CDR3 nucleotide sequence: TGTGCCAGCAGTGAGTTCTCCGAGCAGTACTTC.

As to this clone: Other nucleotide sequences in the sample specify the same CDR3. The chain couples TRBV5-1 to TRBJ1-6; the D gene is possibly TRBD1 (6 bases). The CDR3 consists of 16 residues. Trimming shortened V by 0 bases and J by 5 bases, and 12 bases separated the two germline ends. CDR1 SGHRS and CDR2 YFSETQ come from the germline V gene. CDR3 bases: TGCGCCAGCAGCTTGGACAGGGTGGAAAATAATTCACCCCTCCACTTT. Residues: CASSLDRVENNSPLHF.

The chain recombines TRBV7-2 with TRBJ1-1; the D gene is possibly TRBD1 (6 bases). Germline CDR1 is SGHTA and CDR2 is FQGNSA. This CDR3 has 13 amino acids. Trimming took 5 bases from V and 1 from J, leaving 8 bases between them. The CDR3 DNA reads as TGTGCCAGCAGCCCGGGACAGAACACTGAAGCTTTCTTT. Its protein product is CASSPGQNTEAFF. The full variable domain, its missing parts supplied by reference TRBV7-2 and TRBJ1-1, is GAGVSQSPSNKVTEKGKDVELRCDPISGHTALYWYRQSLGQGLEFLIYFQGNSAPDKSGLPSDRFSAERTGGSVSTLTIQRTQQEDSAVYLCASSPGQNTEAFFGQGTRLTVV.

The rearrangement uses TRBV5-4 and TRBJ1-1; D might be TRBD1 (5 bases). The CDR3 has 15 amino acids. The V gene lost 3 bases and the J gene lost 6 bases, with 18 bases spanning the gap. Germline V CDR1 and CDR2: SGHNT, YYREEE (reference sequence). As DNA, the CDR3 is TGTGCCAGCAGCTCCGGGGTAGGGAGGGGTTCTGAAGCTTTCTTT. Amino acid sequence: CASSSGVGRGSEAFF.

The genes are TRBV6-1 and TRBJ2-1; TRBD2 agrees at 10 bases. The length of the CDR3 is 15 residues. V trimming: 9 bases; J trimming: 7 bases; junction bases outside the gene matches: 12. The germline V gene encodes CDR1 MNHNS and CDR2 SASEGT. The CDR3 coding sequence is TGTGCCAGTGGAGGAACTAGCGGGAATGGTAATGAGCAGTTCTTC. This translates into CASGGTSGNGNEQFF.

This sequence joins TRBV2 and TRBJ2-7; TRBD1 aligns across 9 bases. CDR1 SNHLY and CDR2 FYNNEI come from the germline V gene. V trimming: 7 bases; J trimming: 7 bases; junction bases outside the gene matches: 17. This CDR3 is built from 16 residues. CDR3 DNA: TGTGCCAGCACCTCCACGGACAGGGGACGGGTGGGGGAGCAGTACTTC. This translates into CASTSTDRGRVGEQYF.

The chain combines TRBV30 with TRBJ2-1; 11 bases match TRBD2. The junction had 5 bases not matched to a gene; V was cut back by 3 bases and J by 7 bases. Germline values: CDR1 GTSNPN, CDR2 SVGIG (reference sequence). The CDR3 length is 14 residues. CDR3 amino acids: CAWSGTSGRNEQFF. Here the CDR3 DNA reads TGTGCCTGGAGCGGTACTAGCGGGAGAAATGAGCAGTTCTTC.

The chain combines TRBV6-5 with TRBJ1-4, with a tentative D call TRBD1 (5 bases). Germline V CDR1 and CDR2: MNHEY, SVGAGI. V was clipped by 8 bases and J by 5 bases, with 15 bases between them. The CDR3 totals 14 residues. Here the CDR3 DNA reads TGTGCCAGCGGGGAGGACATTTTAAATGAAAAACTGTTTTTT. This encodes CASGEDILNEKLFF.

This rearrangement joins TRBV7-2 to TRBJ1-1, with D maybe TRBD1 (5 bases). The CDR3 consists of 15 residues. Deletions cut 1 base from V and 4 bases from J, with 13 bases between. Germline V gene lookup returns CDR1 SGHTA and CDR2 FQGNSA. The CDR3 loop reads CASSLVRRQSTEAFF. CDR3 DNA: TGTGCCAGCAGCTTAGTGCGCAGACAGAGCACTGAAGCTTTCTTT. Supplemented by reference TRBV7-2 and TRBJ1-1, the full variable domain reads GAGVSQSPSNKVTEKGKDVELRCDPISGHTALYWYRQSLGQGLEFLIYFQGNSAPDKSGLPSDRFSAERTGGSVSTLTIQRTQQEDSAVYLCASSLVRRQSTEAFFGQGTRLTVV.

V usage is TRBV14 and J usage is TRBJ1-1; no reliable D call. Trimming stripped 0 bases from V and 8 bases from J, with 16 bases between. The length of the CDR3 is 15 residues. The V gene's germline CDR1 is SGHDN and CDR2 FVKESK. Here the CDR3 DNA reads TGTGCCAGCAGCCAAGAGACCGGGGTCGGGTGGGAAGCTTTCTTT. Protein: CASSQETGVGWEAFF.

This chain uses TRBV6-5 with TRBJ1-2, with a possible D match to TRBD1 (6 bases). CDR1 and CDR2 (germline): MNHEY, SVGAGI. The CDR3 sequence is 14 residues long. V shed 2 bases and J shed 7 bases, with 14 bases lying between them. The CDR3 loop reads CASSYTATGTGYTF. The CDR3 coding sequence is TGTGCCAGCAGTTACACCGCAACAGGGACTGGCTACACCTTC.

The rearrangement uses TRBV7-9 and TRBJ2-1; 7 nucleotides agree with TRBD2. The germline gives CDR1 SEHNR, CDR2 FQNEAQ (reference sequence). V lost 5 bases to trimming and J lost 4 bases; unmatched junction nucleotides: 5. The CDR3 consists of 14 residues. The chain's CDR3 is CASSIGTTYNEQFF. The CDR3, as DNA: TGTGCCAGCAGCATCGGGACTACATACAATGAGCAGTTCTTC.

On this clone: At one boundary the junction diverges from the germline segment, which might be a read error. This sample also contains other DNA sequences that code for the same CDR3. V is TRBV15 and J is TRBJ1-1, with D tentatively TRBD1 (5 bases). Germline values: CDR1 LNHNV, CDR2 YYDKDF (reference sequence). The CDR3 has 16 amino acids. The CDR3 nucleotides read TGTGCCACCAGCAGAGGGTGGGAGGGGATGAACACTGAAGCCTTCTTT. Translating gives CATSRGWEGMNTEAFF.

The rearrangement links TRBV5-1 to TRBJ2-1, with TRBD2 identical over 12 bases. J gave up 5 bases and V 4 bases, and 7 bases lay outside the gene matches. This CDR3 spans 16 amino acids. Germline-derived CDR1 and CDR2 are SGHRS and YFSETQ. The CDR3 region has the DNA TGCGCCAGCAGCCCATCCCGACTAGCGGGAGACAATGAGCAGTTCTTC. Translated, it gives CASSPSRLAGDNEQFF.

The chain employs TRBV6-1 and TRBJ1-5; TRBD1 is a possible D gene (5 bases). CDR1 and CDR2 (germline): MNHNS, SASEGT. This CDR3 is 13 amino acids long. Trimming shortened V by 7 bases and J by 2 bases, and 9 bases separated the two germline ends. As DNA, the CDR3 is TGTGCCAGCAAGGAAGGGGGCAATCAGCCCCAGCATTTT. It encodes CASKEGGNQPQHF.

The rearrangement joins TRBV2 to TRBJ2-1, with 7 bases identical to TRBD2. Germline CDR1 reads SNHLY; CDR2 reads FYNNEI. J lost 1 base, V lost 6 bases, and 9 bases had no gene match. This CDR3 spans 16 amino acids. In DNA form, the CDR3 reads TGTGCCAGCAGGAGGACAAGCGGGGCTTCCTACAATGAGCAGTTCTTC. Residues: CASRRTSGASYNEQFF.

V is TRBV7-6 and J is TRBJ1-1, with D unclear. Germline CDR1 and CDR2: SGHVS and FNYEAQ. This CDR3 contains 13 residues. V dropped 4 bases and J dropped 1 base, with 7 bases sitting between them. The CDR3 here is CASSSTRNTEAFF. The CDR3 bases are TGTGCCAGCAGCTCAACTCGGAACACTGAAGCTTTCTTT.

This chain joins TRBV27 and TRBJ2-5, with 9 bases lining up with TRBD2. Matching the DNA end better, TRBJ2-7 makes the J call doubtful. This CDR3 contains 15 residues. Germline-derived CDR1 and CDR2 are MNHEY and SMNVEV (reference sequence). The CDR3 here is CASSLVAGVDYEQYF. The CDR3 DNA reads TGTGCCAGCAGTTTGGTAGCGGGAGTCGACTACGAGCAGTACTTC.

The genes are TRBV5-1 and TRBJ2-1, with 9 bases aligning to TRBD2. The CDR3 consists of 14 residues. The germline V gene encodes CDR1 SGHRS and CDR2 YFSETQ. J lost 5 bases, V lost 4 bases, and 4 bases had no gene match. The CDR3 loop reads CASSRAGGDNEQFF. DNA for the CDR3: TGCGCCAGCAGCAGAGCGGGGGGAGACAATGAGCAGTTCTTC.